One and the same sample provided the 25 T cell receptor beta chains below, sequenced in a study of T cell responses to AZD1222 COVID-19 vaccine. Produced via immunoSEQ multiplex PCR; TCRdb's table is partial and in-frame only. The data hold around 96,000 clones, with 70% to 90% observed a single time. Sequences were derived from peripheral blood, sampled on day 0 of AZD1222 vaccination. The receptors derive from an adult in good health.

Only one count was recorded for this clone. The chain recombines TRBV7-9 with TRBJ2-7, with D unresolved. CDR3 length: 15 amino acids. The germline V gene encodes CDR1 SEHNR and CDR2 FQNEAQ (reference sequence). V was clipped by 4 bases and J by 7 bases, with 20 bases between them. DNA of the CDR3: TGTGCCAGCAGCTCTGAGACACATCCGCTACGAGAGCAGTACTTC. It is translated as CASSSETHPLREQYF.

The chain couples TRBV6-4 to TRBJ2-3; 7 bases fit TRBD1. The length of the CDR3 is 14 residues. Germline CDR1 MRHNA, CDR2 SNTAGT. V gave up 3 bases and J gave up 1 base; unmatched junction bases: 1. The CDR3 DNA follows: TGTGCCAGCAGTGAGCAGGGGGGCACAGATACGCAGTATTTT. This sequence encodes CASSEQGGTDTQYF.

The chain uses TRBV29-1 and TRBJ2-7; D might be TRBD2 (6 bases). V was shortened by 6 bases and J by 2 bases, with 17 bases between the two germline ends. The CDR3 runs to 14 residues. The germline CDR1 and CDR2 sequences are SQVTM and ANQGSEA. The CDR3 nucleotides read TGCAGCGTCCTAAAGGGACTTTACACCTACGAGCAGTACTTC. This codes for CSVLKGLYTYEQYF.

This chain's CDR3 is CASSLGTGAMNTEAFF. For the CDR3, the DNA is TGCGCCAGCAGCCTCGGGACAGGGGCCATGAACACTGAAGCTTTCTTT. The V and J genes are TRBV4-3 and TRBJ1-1; 10 bases are shared with TRBD1. CDR3 length: 16 amino acids. Germline assignment: CDR1 LGHNA and CDR2 YSLEER. The J segment lost 0 bases and the V segment lost 4 bases, leaving 5 bases of the junction unmatched.

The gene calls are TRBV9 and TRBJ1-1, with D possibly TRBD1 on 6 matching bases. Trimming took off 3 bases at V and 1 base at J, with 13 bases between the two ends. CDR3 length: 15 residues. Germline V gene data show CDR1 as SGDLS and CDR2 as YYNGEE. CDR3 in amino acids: CASSEWTASNTEAFF. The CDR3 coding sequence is TGTGCCAGCAGCGAGTGGACAGCGTCGAACACTGAAGCTTTCTTT.

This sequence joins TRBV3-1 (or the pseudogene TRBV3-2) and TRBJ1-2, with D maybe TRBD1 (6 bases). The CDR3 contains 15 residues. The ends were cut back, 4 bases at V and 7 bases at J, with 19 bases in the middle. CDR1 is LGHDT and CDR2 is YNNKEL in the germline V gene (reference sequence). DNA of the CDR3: TGTGCCAGCAGCCCAGGGGCCGGGGGGCAGGGTGGCTACACCTTC. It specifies CASSPGAGGQGGYTF.

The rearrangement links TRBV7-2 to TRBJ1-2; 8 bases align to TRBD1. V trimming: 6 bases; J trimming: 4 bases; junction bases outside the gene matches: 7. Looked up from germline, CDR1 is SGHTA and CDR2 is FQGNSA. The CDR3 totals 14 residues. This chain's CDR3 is CASRPGGYAYGYTF. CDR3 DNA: TGTGCCAGCAGGCCAGGGGGCTACGCCTATGGCTACACCTTC. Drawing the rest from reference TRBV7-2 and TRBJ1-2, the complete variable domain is GAGVSQSPSNKVTEKGKDVELRCDPISGHTALYWYRQSLGQGLEFLIYFQGNSAPDKSGLPSDRFSAERTGGSVSTLTIQRTQQEDSAVYLCASRPGGYAYGYTFGSGTRLTVV.

In DNA, the CDR3 is TGTGCCTGGAGGGACAGGGGGCGTTTCACTGAAGCTTTCTTT. It is translated as CAWRDRGRFTEAFF. The chain is built from TRBV30 and TRBJ1-1; the match to TRBD1 covers 11 bases. The CDR3 has 14 amino acids. CDR1 GTSNPN and CDR2 SVGIG come from the germline V gene (reference sequence). The V segment lost 3 bases and the J segment 4 bases; nucleotides outside the gene matches: 4.

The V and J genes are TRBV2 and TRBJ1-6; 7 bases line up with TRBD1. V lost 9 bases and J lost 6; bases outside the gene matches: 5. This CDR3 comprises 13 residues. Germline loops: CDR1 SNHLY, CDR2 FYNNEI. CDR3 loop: CARGGQANSPLHF. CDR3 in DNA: TGTGCCAGGGGTGGACAGGCTAATTCACCCCTCCACTTT.

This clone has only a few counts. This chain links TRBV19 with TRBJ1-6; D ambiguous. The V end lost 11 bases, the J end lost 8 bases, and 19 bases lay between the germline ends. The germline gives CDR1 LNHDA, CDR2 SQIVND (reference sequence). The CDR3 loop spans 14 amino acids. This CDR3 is CAAKEGRLDSPLHF. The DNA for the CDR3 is TGTGCCGCCAAGGAAGGGAGGTTGGATTCACCCCTCCACTTT.

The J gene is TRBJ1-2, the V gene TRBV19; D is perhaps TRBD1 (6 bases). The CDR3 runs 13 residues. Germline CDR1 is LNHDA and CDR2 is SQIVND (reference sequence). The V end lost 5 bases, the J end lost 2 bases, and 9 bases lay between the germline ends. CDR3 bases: TGTGCCAGTAGTCCTGACAGGAACTATGGCTACACCTTC. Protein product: CASSPDRNYGYTF.

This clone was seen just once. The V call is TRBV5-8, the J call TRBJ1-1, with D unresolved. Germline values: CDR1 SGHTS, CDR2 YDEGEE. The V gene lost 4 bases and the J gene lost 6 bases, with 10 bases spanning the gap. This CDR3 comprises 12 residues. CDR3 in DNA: TGTGCCAGCAGCCGCGGGGTGGCTGAAGCTTTCTTT. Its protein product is CASSRGVAEAFF.

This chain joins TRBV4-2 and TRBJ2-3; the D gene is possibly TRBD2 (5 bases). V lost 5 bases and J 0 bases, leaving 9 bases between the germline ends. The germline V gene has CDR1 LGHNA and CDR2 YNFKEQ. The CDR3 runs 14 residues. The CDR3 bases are TGTGCCAGCAGCTCAAGCGGAAGCACAGATACGCAGTATTTT. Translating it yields CASSSSGSTDTQYF.

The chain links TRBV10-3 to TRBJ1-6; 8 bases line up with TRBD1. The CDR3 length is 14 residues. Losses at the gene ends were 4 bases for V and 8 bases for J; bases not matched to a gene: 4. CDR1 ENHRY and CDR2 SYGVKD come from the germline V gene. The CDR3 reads CAISAGGGDSPLHF. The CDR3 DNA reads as TGTGCCATCAGTGCAGGGGGCGGTGATTCACCCCTCCACTTT.

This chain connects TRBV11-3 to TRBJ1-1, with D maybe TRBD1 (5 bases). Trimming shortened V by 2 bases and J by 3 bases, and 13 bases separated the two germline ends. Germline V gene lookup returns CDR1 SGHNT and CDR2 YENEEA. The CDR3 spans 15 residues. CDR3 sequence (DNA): TGTGCCAGCAGCTTATCAGGAGGGGCACACACTGAAGCTTTCTTT. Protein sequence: CASSLSGGAHTEAFF.

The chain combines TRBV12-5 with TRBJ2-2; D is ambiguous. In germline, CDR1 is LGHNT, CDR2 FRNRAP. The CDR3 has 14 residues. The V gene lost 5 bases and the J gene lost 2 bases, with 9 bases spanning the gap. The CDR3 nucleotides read TGTGCTAGTGGTAGGGTCGAAAACACCGGGGAGCTGTTTTTT. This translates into CASGRVENTGELFF.

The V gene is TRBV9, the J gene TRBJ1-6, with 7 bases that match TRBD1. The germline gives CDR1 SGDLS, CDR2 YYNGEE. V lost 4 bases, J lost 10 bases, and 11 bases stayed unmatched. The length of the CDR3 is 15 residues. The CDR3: CASSPGTAPFSPLHF. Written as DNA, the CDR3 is TGTGCCAGCAGCCCGGGGACAGCGCCCTTCTCACCCCTCCACTTT.

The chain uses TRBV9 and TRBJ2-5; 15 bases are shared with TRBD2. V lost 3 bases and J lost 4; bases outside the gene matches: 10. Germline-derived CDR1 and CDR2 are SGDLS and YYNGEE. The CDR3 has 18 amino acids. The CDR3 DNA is TGTGCCAGCAGCGGCGCCGGGACTAGCGGGGGGAGGGTAGAGACCCAGTACTTC. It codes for CASSGAGTSGGRVETQYF.

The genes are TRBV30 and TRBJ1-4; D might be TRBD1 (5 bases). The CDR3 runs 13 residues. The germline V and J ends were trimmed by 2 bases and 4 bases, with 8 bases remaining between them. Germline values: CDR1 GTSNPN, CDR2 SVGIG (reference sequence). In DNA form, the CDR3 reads TGTGCCTGGAGTCAGGGCTTTAATGAAAAACTGTTTTTT. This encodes CAWSQGFNEKLFF.

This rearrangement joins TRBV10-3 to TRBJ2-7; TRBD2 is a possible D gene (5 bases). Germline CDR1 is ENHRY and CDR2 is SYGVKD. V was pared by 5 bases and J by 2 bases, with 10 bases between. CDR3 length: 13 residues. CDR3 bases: TGTGCCATCAGTCGAGCGGAAACCTACGAGCAGTACTTC. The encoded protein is CAISRAETYEQYF.

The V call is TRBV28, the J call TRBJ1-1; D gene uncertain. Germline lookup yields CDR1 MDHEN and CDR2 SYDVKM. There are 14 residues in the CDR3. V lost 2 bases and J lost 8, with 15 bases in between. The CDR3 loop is CASSLGYPPKEAFF. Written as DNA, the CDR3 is TGTGCCAGCAGTTTAGGGTACCCACCCAAGGAAGCTTTCTTT.

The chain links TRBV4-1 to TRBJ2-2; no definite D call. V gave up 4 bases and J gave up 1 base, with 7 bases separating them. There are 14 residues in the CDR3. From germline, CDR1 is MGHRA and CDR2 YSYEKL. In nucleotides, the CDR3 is TGCGCCAGCAGCCTATCCGGGAACACCGGGGAGCTGTTTTTT. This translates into CASSLSGNTGELFF.

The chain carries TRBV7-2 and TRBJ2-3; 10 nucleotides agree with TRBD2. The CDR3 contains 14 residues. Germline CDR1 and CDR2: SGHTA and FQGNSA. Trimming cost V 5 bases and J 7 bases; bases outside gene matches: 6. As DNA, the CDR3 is TGTGCCAGCAGCCCGGGGACTAGCGCGAATACGCAGTATTTT. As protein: CASSPGTSANTQYF.

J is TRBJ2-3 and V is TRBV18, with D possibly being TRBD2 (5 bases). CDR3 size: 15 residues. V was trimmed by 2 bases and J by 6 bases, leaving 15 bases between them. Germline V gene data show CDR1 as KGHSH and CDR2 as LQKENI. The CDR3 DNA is TGTGCCAGCTCACCATGGGTCTCACGCGGGGATACGCAGTATTTT. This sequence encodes CASSPWVSRGDTQYF.

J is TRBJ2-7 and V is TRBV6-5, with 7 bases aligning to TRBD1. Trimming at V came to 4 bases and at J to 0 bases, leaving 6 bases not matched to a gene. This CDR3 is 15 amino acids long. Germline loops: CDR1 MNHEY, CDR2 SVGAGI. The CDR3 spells CASSSRRTGSYEQYF. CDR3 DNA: TGTGCCAGCAGTTCCCGCAGGACAGGCTCCTACGAGCAGTACTTC.